These T cell receptor beta chains were read from a single sample in a study of breast tumors, draining lymph nodes, adjacent tissues. TCRdb processed the multiplex PCR reads anew with MiXCR; each CDR3 protein has one entry. Found here are around 230,000 distinct CDR3 sequences, approximately 36% of them singletons; the top ten hold approximately 3.6%. Material for sequencing was axillary lymph node tissue. The receptors shown here come from a female donor with breast cancer. Some clones in this sample may be carry-over from other donors' samples. CDR3s include the opening cysteine and the closing phenylalanine or tryptophan. Fields, in order: J gene, clone size, D gene, V gene, CDR3 DNA, CDR3 protein. D genes are given only for firm matches. Where a row states a size, it is once, few, many or the class of an expanded clone; other rows omit it.

TRBJ2-1 | NA | NA | TRBV10-1 | TGCGCCAGCAGTGGGGGGGCCCATGAGCAGTTCTTC | CASSGGAHEQFF
TRBJ2-3 | NA | TRBD2 | TRBV10-3 | TGTGCCATCAGCTCCTCCTTAGCGGGGGGGTGGGCAGATACGCAGTATTTT | CAISSSLAGGWADTQYF
TRBJ2-2 | many | TRBD1 | TRBV10-3 | TGTGCCATCAGTCGGGACAGGGACACCGGGGAGCTGTTTTTT | CAISRDRDTGELFF
TRBJ1-6 | few | NA | TRBV6-1 | TGTGCCAGCAGTTACTCAACCTATAATTCACCCCTCCACTTT | CASSYSTYNSPLHF
TRBJ2-5 | many | NA | TRBV5-8 | TGTGCCAGCAGCTTTGAGGGGCCAGAGACCCAGTACTTC | CASSFEGPETQYF
TRBJ1-2 | many | NA | TRBV11-2 | TGTGCCAGCAGCTCGGTAGGGTATGGCTACACCTTC | CASSSVGYGYTF
TRBJ2-7 | many | TRBD2 | TRBV20-1 | TGCAGTGCGTTTGTTAGCGGGAGCTACGAGCAGTACTTC | CSAFVSGSYEQYF
TRBJ1-1 | many | NA | TRBV25-1 | TGTGCCAGCAGTGATAGGGGACGGGGGAGCTACACTGAAGCTTTCTTT | CASSDRGRGSYTEAFF
TRBJ2-3 | many | NA | TRBV5-4 | TGTGCCAGCAGCTTGGAGGGCAGGGGAGATACGCAGTATTTT | CASSLEGRGDTQYF
TRBJ1-1 | NA | NA | TRBV12-3/TRBV12-4 | TGTGCCAGCACCCAAATGGGCACTGAAGCTTTCTTT | CASTQMGTEAFF
TRBJ1-2 | NA | TRBD1 | TRBV2 | TGTGCCAGCAGAAAATCGGGACAGGGGGATGGCTACACCTTC | CASRKSGQGDGYTF
TRBJ2-3 | NA | TRBD1 | TRBV6-5 | TGTGCCAGCAGTACTTTTCGTCTCGGGACAGGGGGCACAGATACGCAGTATTTT | CASSTFRLGTGGTDTQYF
TRBJ1-2 | NA | TRBD1 | TRBV12-3/TRBV12-4 | TGTGCCAGCAGTTTAGGGGAGGGGGCTGGCTATGGCTACACCTTC | CASSLGEGAGYGYTF
TRBJ2-6 | many | TRBD1 | TRBV9 | TGTGCCAGCAGCAGACAGGGACCCTTCTCTGGGGCCAACGTCCTGACTTTC | CASSRQGPFSGANVLTF
TRBJ2-7 | many | NA | TRBV20-1 | TGCAGTGGCAGGGCAGGGGCGAGGGAGCAGTACTTC | CSGRAGAREQYF
TRBJ1-4 | many | NA | TRBV19 | TGTGCCTCCCTCCCTGCCCGGGGACGCGCTGGAAAACTGTTTTTT | CASLPARGRAGKLFF
TRBJ2-3 | NA | TRBD2 | TRBV12-3/TRBV12-4 | TGTGCCAGCAGCCGGAAGAGCGGGAGAGGAGCGAATACGCAGTATTTT | CASSRKSGRGANTQYF
TRBJ1-2 | many | TRBD1 | TRBV20-1 | TGCAGTGCTAGAGAAAGAGGGGGCGCGAACTATGGCTACACCTTC | CSARERGGANYGYTF
TRBJ2-5 | many | NA | TRBV29-1 | TGCAGCGTTGAATCCGTGGAGTCTCCTCAAGGGACCCAGTACTTC | CSVESVESPQGTQYF
TRBJ1-3 | NA | NA | TRBV28 | TGTGCCAGCAGTTTAGGGGGCTCAATGTTTGGAAACACCATATATTTT | CASSLGGSMFGNTIYF
TRBJ2-5 | many | NA | TRBV5-1 | TGCGCCAGCAGCTTGGATGGGACACGCACGGAGACCCAGTACTTC | CASSLDGTRTETQYF
TRBJ2-1 | NA | NA | TRBV5-4 | TGTGCCAGCAGCCCACCCCTCGGCAATGAGCAGTTCTTC | CASSPPLGNEQFF
TRBJ2-7 | many | NA | TRBV5-6 | TGTGCCAGCAGCTTGGGACAGCGAGATACCTACGAGCAGTACTTC | CASSLGQRDTYEQYF
TRBJ2-7 | many | NA | TRBV20-1 | TGCAGTGCTAGAGATCTTGACTCAGGGGTTTTTGAAGAGCAGTACTTC | CSARDLDSGVFEEQYF
TRBJ1-5 | NA | NA | TRBV5-1 | TGCGCCAGCAGCCCCTCGAAGCCTAGCAATCAGCCCCAGCATTTT | CASSPSKPSNQPQHF
TRBJ2-5 | NA | TRBD2 | TRBV5-1 | TGCGCCAGCAGCTACCCCCTTTTCGGGAGGGCCCAAGAGACCCAGTACTTC | CASSYPLFGRAQETQYF
TRBJ2-1 | NA | TRBD2 | TRBV14 | TGTGCCAGCAGCCCTCCGGGACTAGCGGGAAGGAAGTTGCAGTTCTTC | CASSPPGLAGRKLQFF
TRBJ1-2 | many | NA | TRBV7-2 | TGTGCCAGCAGCCCCACAGGGAGTTATGGCTACACCTTC | CASSPTGSYGYTF
TRBJ2-5 | NA | NA | TRBV5-1 | TGCGCCAGCAGCCGTCAGGAGTACCAAGACACCCAGTACTTC | CASSRQEYQDTQYF
TRBJ1-2 | few | TRBD1 | TRBV6-2/TRBV6-3 | TGTGCCAGCAGCCTGGAGGGGGACAGGGGATTGGATGGCTACACCTTC | CASSLEGDRGLDGYTF
TRBJ2-6 | many | NA | TRBV6-6 | TGTGCCAGCAGTTACTCGGGACGGAGAAACTCTGGGGCCAACGTCCTGACTTTC | CASSYSGRRNSGANVLTF
TRBJ2-7 | NA | TRBD2 | TRBV15 | TGTGCCACCAGCAGCGGCCGCGGGACTAGCGGGGGCTACGAGCAGTACTTC | CATSSGRGTSGGYEQYF
TRBJ1-6 | many | TRBD1 | TRBV5-4 | TGTGCCAGCAGCTTGGAGGGGGCCTCCTATAATTCACCCCTCCACTTT | CASSLEGASYNSPLHF
TRBJ1-3 | NA | TRBD1 | TRBV7-9 | TGTGCCAGCACCCCGGGGACAGGCCTTTGGGGAAACACCATATATTTT | CASTPGTGLWGNTIYF
TRBJ1-3 | many | NA | TRBV10-3 | TGTGCCATCAGTGAGTCGAAAACCTCTGGAAACACCATATATTTT | CAISESKTSGNTIYF
TRBJ2-1 | many | NA | TRBV2 | TGTGCCAGCACCCAGTTAAGGAATGAGCAGTTCTTC | CASTQLRNEQFF
TRBJ1-6 | many | NA | TRBV3-1 | TGTGCCAGCAGCAAGCAACTGAGTTCACCCCTCCACTTT | CASSKQLSSPLHF
TRBJ2-2 | many | TRBD2 | TRBV7-9 | TGTGCCAGCAGCTTTTCGATTTCTAGCGGGAGAATAAACACCGGGGAGCTGTTTTTT | CASSFSISSGRINTGELFF
TRBJ1-5 | NA | TRBD1 | TRBV6-5 | TGTGCCAGCAGTCCCCGGACAGGGGATACCAATCAGCCCCAGCATTTT | CASSPRTGDTNQPQHF
TRBJ2-7 | many | NA | TRBV7-8 | TGTGCCAGCAGCCCTGGCAGAAGTGCCTACGAGCAGTACTTC | CASSPGRSAYEQYF
TRBJ1-6 | NA | NA | TRBV7-2 | TGTGCCAGCAGCTTAGACGGGGACAATTCGCCCCTCCACTTT | CASSLDGDNSPLHF